Below, 8 T cell receptor beta chains from the same sample are listed, as sequenced in a study of blood T cell repertoires in COVID-19. Sequencing used immunoSEQ multiplex PCR; TCRdb keeps in-frame clones, though not all of them. This sample has some 110,000 clones, with roughly 77% found just once. The material sequenced was peripheral blood. All receptors come from a man aged 60 to 75 with active or convalescent COVID-19.

The chain carries TRBV7-2 and TRBJ1-4, with D perhaps TRBD1 (6 bases). The V gene lost 5 bases and the J gene lost 6 bases, with 16 bases spanning the gap. The germline gives CDR1 SGHTA, CDR2 FQGNSA. The CDR3 spans 15 residues. CDR3 sequence reads: CASSARGFHDEKLFF. CDR3 sequence (DNA): TGTGCCAGCAGCGCAAGGGGGTTCCATGATGAAAAACTGTTTTTT.

The gene calls are TRBV6-5 and TRBJ2-3; 7 bases fit TRBD2. V lost 2 bases and J lost 4; bases outside the gene matches: 3. The CDR3 has 14 amino acids. Germline V lookup: CDR1 MNHEY, CDR2 SVGAGI. For the CDR3, the DNA is TGTGCCAGCAGTTACACGACTAGCCCAGATACGCAGTATTTT. It specifies CASSYTTSPDTQYF.

The CDR3 loop reads CASSFRSYEQYF. The CDR3 DNA sequence: TGTGCCAGCAGTTTTCGTTCCTACGAGCAGTACTTC. This chain connects TRBV28 to TRBJ2-7; unclear D gene. Germline assignment: CDR1 MDHEN and CDR2 SYDVKM. V lost 3 bases and J 1 base, leaving 4 bases between the germline ends. CDR3 length: 12 residues.

V is TRBV9 and J is TRBJ1-6; possible D gene TRBD1, 6 bases. Germline V gene data show CDR1 as SGDLS and CDR2 as YYNGEE. The CDR3 has 16 amino acids. V was pared by 4 bases and J by 10 bases, with 21 bases between. For the CDR3, the DNA is TGTGCCAGCAGCCCCCTCCCAGGGGCCCATTCGTCACCCCTCCACTTT. This gives the protein CASSPLPGAHSSPLHF.

V usage is TRBV3-1 (or the pseudogene TRBV3-2) and J usage is TRBJ2-3, with 10 nucleotides matching TRBD2. The CDR3 sequence is 18 residues long. Germline V gives CDR1 LGHDT, CDR2 YNNKEL (reference sequence). Trimming removed 8 bases from V and 5 bases from J; junction bases left unmatched: 19. The CDR3 reads CASLSTTGLAFSRDTQYF. Written as DNA, the CDR3 is TGTGCCAGCTTGAGCACGACGGGACTAGCGTTCTCCCGAGATACGCAGTATTTT.

The V and J genes are TRBV19 and TRBJ1-1; 9 nucleotides agree with TRBD1. CDR3 size: 14 residues. Germline trimming cut 5 bases from V and 6 bases from J; bases unmatched to any gene: 7. Germline CDR1 LNHDA, CDR2 SQIVND (reference sequence). In nucleotides, the CDR3 is TGTGCCAGTAGTCCGAATGACAGGGGGGCTGAAGCTTTCTTT. It translates to CASSPNDRGAEAFF.

V is TRBV19 and J is TRBJ1-2; D may be TRBD1 (5 bases). There are 15 residues in the CDR3. Germline V gene lookup returns CDR1 LNHDA and CDR2 SQIVND (reference sequence). The V end was cut by 5 bases, the J end by 3 bases, with 16 bases between. CDR3 nucleotides: TGTGCCAGTAGTCCAAGTCAGGGTAGTTACTATGGCTACACCTTC. It is translated as CASSPSQGSYYGYTF.

The chain recombines TRBV11-3 with TRBJ2-1; TRBD1 matches at 7 bases. V trimming: 5 bases; J trimming: 5 bases; junction bases outside the gene matches: 6. This CDR3 has 14 amino acids. Germline values: CDR1 SGHNT, CDR2 YENEEA. CDR3: CASSGYGTDNEQFF. In DNA form, the CDR3 reads TGTGCCAGCAGCGGCTACGGGACAGACAATGAGCAGTTCTTC.